This paragraph covers one T cell receptor beta chain sequence. Its specificity is not known. This entry is derived from a study of shared clonotypes between healthy human individuals. The CDR3 is made up of 15 amino acids. V lost 0 bases to trimming and J lost 0 bases, with 9 bases between them. Germline V lookup: CDR1 SGDLS, CDR2 YYNGEE. Study results and limitations: Generally, estimated richness proved larger in naive subsets than it did in memory subsets.

Execution of the assay was at deep level. Roughly 27,000 T cell genomes, or roughly 200 ng DNA, went into the sorted-subset replicate PCRs. Source study methods: Filtering differed because ImmunoSEQ produced junction-only sequences that carried no quality scores. Repertoires were generated with immunoSEQ multiplex PCR, while TCRdb's copy carries only in-frame clones and drops some. The DNA was the basis for D and trimming; V, J and clone size are from that table. The repertoire holds roughly 2.4 million clones, with around 95% as singletons. V and J are TRBV9 and TRBJ1-2, with a possible D match to TRBD1 (5 bases). The sequence derives from a man younger than 30 in good health. The sample consisted of naive CD4+ T cells sorted from blood. Subset described: CD45RA+ positively selected. DNA of the CDR3: TGTGCCAGCAGCGTAGGTGAGGGGACTAACTATGGCTACACCTTC. Protein: CASSVGEGTNYGYTF.